One sample yielded the 20 T cell receptor beta chains listed below, sequenced in a study of response to subunit inactivated influenza vaccine (dated by TCRdb to the late 2010s). Libraries came from RT-PCR. TCRdb records Illumina HiSeq 2500 as the sequencer. TCRdb took the public reads, trimmed them with fastp at Q25, ran MiXCR for clone calling and kept in-frame beta chains. Every CDR3 protein is listed once, alongside the most common genes and DNA of its rows. The sample includes about 830,000 distinct CDR3 sequences, with approximately 17% observed a single time. The ten largest clonotypes hold under 13% of the sample. The sample was PBMCs from blood, taken 4 to 6 days after vaccination. The receptor source for this set is a man in his forties or fifties who received an inactivated influenza vaccine. Donor details come from another sample of the same person, matched by shared clones.

The J gene is TRBJ2-4, the V gene TRBV7-2, with a weak D call TRBD2 (5 bases). Germline V gene lookup returns CDR1 SGHTA and CDR2 FQGNSA. V shed 2 bases and J shed 0 bases, with 11 bases lying between them. This CDR3 spans 16 amino acids. The chain's CDR3 is CASSLSGSQAKNIQYF. The CDR3 DNA sequence: TGTGCCAGCAGCTTAAGCGGAAGCCAAGCCAAAAACATTCAGTACTTC.

The chain links TRBV28 to TRBJ1-5, with 9 bases fitting TRBD1. V lost 4 bases and J lost 7; bases outside the gene matches: 8. CDR3 length: 15 amino acids. Germline values: CDR1 MDHEN, CDR2 SYDVKM. The CDR3 bases are TGTGCCAGCAGTTCCCCGGGACAGGGTGGCCAGCCCCAGCATTTT. Protein product: CASSSPGQGGQPQHF.

In this sample, this clonotype turned up many times. The chain is built from TRBV7-2 and TRBJ1-1; D remains ambiguous. The CDR3 totals 13 residues. V was cut by 5 bases and J by 1 base, with 8 bases left in between. CDR1 is SGHTA and CDR2 is FQGNSA in the germline V gene. The CDR3 DNA sequence: TGTGCCAGCAGCCAATTGAAGAACACTGAAGCTTTCTTT. It translates to CASSQLKNTEAFF.

This clonotype has at least ten counts. The V call is TRBV5-1, the J call TRBJ2-1; 13 nucleotides match TRBD2. CDR1 and CDR2 from the germline V gene are SGHRS and YFSETQ. V gave up 2 bases and J gave up 6 bases; unmatched junction bases: 2. CDR3 length equals 15 residues. CDR3: CASSFTSGRANEQFF. For the CDR3, the DNA is TGCGCCAGCAGCTTCACTAGCGGGAGGGCCAATGAGCAGTTCTTC.

V is TRBV4-3 and J is TRBJ1-3; no reliable D call. This CDR3 comprises 17 residues. The germline CDR1 and CDR2 sequences are LGHNA and YSLEER. Trimming removed 1 base from V and 0 bases from J, with 13 bases in between. The CDR3 loop is CASSQAPATSSGNTIYF. CDR3 nucleotide sequence: TGCGCCAGCAGCCAAGCCCCAGCTACAAGCTCTGGAAACACCATATATTTT.

The chain combines TRBV7-2 with TRBJ2-1, with 10 bases aligning to TRBD1. Germline trimming cut 4 bases from V and 6 bases from J; bases unmatched to any gene: 9. CDR1 and CDR2 (germline): SGHTA, FQGNSA. This CDR3 contains 16 residues. In DNA, the CDR3 is TGTGCCAGCAGCTCATCCGGGACAGGGGCCCTCAATGAGCAGTTCTTC. This gives the protein CASSSSGTGALNEQFF.

This clonotype came up many times. This sequence joins TRBV10-3 and TRBJ2-2; D is ambiguous. Looked up from germline, CDR1 is ENHRY and CDR2 is SYGVKD. Trimming shortened V by 3 bases and J by 1 base, and 9 bases separated the two germline ends. The CDR3 sequence is 15 residues long. In DNA form, the CDR3 reads TGTGCCATCAGTGACAACGGAATGAACACCGGGGAGCTGTTTTTT. Translated: CAISDNGMNTGELFF.

This clonotype was seen a few times. CDR3 nucleotide sequence: TGTGCCAGCAGTGCCGACAGGGGGCAAAGGTCCTACGAGCAGTACTTC. Protein product: CASSADRGQRSYEQYF. This chain connects TRBV6-1 to TRBJ2-7; 10 nucleotides align to TRBD1. The V gene end was trimmed by 4 bases and the J gene end by 1 base; junction bases not matched to a gene: 7. Per the germline V gene, CDR1 is MNHNS and CDR2 is SASEGT. The CDR3 contains 16 residues.

The V gene is TRBV20-1, the J gene TRBJ1-1, with 9 bases aligning to TRBD1. Germline CDR1 is DFQATT and CDR2 is SNEGSKA (reference sequence). The CDR3 runs to 17 residues. V was clipped by 5 bases and J by 4 bases; unmatched bases: 17. This CDR3 is CSARKYRTGVIGTEAFF. CDR3 bases: TGCAGTGCTCGCAAGTACCGGACAGGGGTTATTGGCACTGAAGCTTTCTTT.

CDR3 amino acids: CALRGGQGSYEQYF. The CDR3 DNA reads as TGTGCCCTCCGGGGGGGACAGGGATCCTACGAGCAGTACTTC. This chain joins TRBV5-6 and TRBJ2-7; perhaps TRBD1 as D (9 bases). This CDR3 has 14 amino acids. CDR1 is SGHDT, CDR2 YYEEEE, per germline. Trimming stripped 10 bases from V and 1 base from J, with 18 bases between.

V usage is TRBV29-1 and J usage is TRBJ2-7; 8 bases map to TRBD2. J was trimmed by 3 bases and V by 3 bases; bases with no gene match: 13. This CDR3 has 16 amino acids. Germline CDR1 and CDR2: SQVTM and ANQGSEA. The DNA for the CDR3 is TGCAGCGTTGAGAAACTACCGGGACTAGGAGGCTACGAGCAGTACTTC. This translates into CSVEKLPGLGGYEQYF.

This clonotype was observed a few times. V and J are TRBV5-1 and TRBJ2-1; 8 positions agree with TRBD1. Looked up from germline, CDR1 is SGHRS and CDR2 is YFSETQ. Trimming cost V 4 bases and J 9 bases; bases outside gene matches: 12. CDR3 length equals 15 residues. CDR3 sequence (DNA): TGCGCCAGCAGCGCGGGCGGACAGGGAGGAGGTGAGCAGTTCTTC. Protein product: CASSAGGQGGGEQFF.

This chain uses TRBV10-3 with TRBJ2-5; D may match TRBD1 or TRBD2 (5 bases each). The V and J ends lost 4 bases and 2 bases respectively, with 17 bases between them. CDR3 size: 16 residues. Germline-derived CDR1 and CDR2 are ENHRY and SYGVKD. The CDR3 DNA reads TGTGCCATCAGTGGACGGGATTTGACAGCACAAGAGACCCAGTACTTC. This codes for CAISGRDLTAQETQYF.

The chain links TRBV27 to TRBJ2-3, with a possible D match to TRBD1 (5 bases). The CDR3 is made up of 13 amino acids. V lost 8 bases and J 6 bases, leaving 15 bases between the germline ends. Germline V gives CDR1 MNHEY, CDR2 SMNVEV (reference sequence). Here the CDR3 DNA reads TGTGCCAGCGCCTCCAGGGTTTCGGATACGCAGTATTTT. Amino acids: CASASRVSDTQYF.

The CDR3 protein is CASRYRGRLTEAFF. CDR3 coding DNA: TGTGCCAGCAGGTACAGGGGGCGACTCACTGAAGCTTTCTTT. The rearrangement joins TRBV6-5 to TRBJ1-1; 9 positions agree with TRBD1. V shed 6 bases and J 4 bases; nucleotides not matched to a gene: 6. Germline values: CDR1 MNHEY, CDR2 SVGAGI. The CDR3 is 14 amino acids.

The rearrangement joins TRBV20-1 to TRBJ2-3; 7 positions match TRBD2. The CDR3 length is 12 residues. After removal of 5 bases from V and 4 bases from J, the junction contained 3 bases not matched to a gene. Germline-derived CDR1 and CDR2 are DFQATT and SNEGSKA (reference sequence). The CDR3 DNA reads as TGCAGTGCTGGGGGGGGATCAGATACGCAGTATTTT. It encodes CSAGGGSDTQYF.

In this sample, this clonotype turned up a few times. V gene TRBV5-1 combines with J gene TRBJ2-5; TRBD1 matches 10 bases. CDR1 and CDR2 (germline): SGHRS, YFSETQ. CDR3 length: 15 residues. V lost 0 bases and J lost 4; bases outside the gene matches: 3. The CDR3: CASSLGQGAAETQYF. As DNA, the CDR3 is TGCGCCAGCAGCTTGGGACAGGGGGCTGCAGAGACCCAGTACTTC.

This clonotype came up a few times. This chain connects TRBV10-3 to TRBJ1-6, with 9 bases that match TRBD1. The CDR3 has 13 residues. Germline CDR1 and CDR2: ENHRY and SYGVKD. Germline trimming cut 8 bases from V and 8 bases from J; bases unmatched to any gene: 4. As DNA, the CDR3 is TGTGCCATCGGGACAGGGATTGATTCACCCCTCCACTTT. It is translated as CAIGTGIDSPLHF.

The rearrangement joins TRBV7-8 to TRBJ2-7; 8 bases fit TRBD1. This CDR3 spans 15 amino acids. From germline, CDR1 is SGHVS and CDR2 FQNEAQ. The V gene end was trimmed by 5 bases and the J gene end by 3 bases; junction bases not matched to a gene: 9. The CDR3 region is CASSHAGTGLYEQYF. In DNA form, the CDR3 reads TGTGCCAGCAGCCATGCCGGGACAGGCCTCTACGAGCAGTACTTC.

A few counts support this clonotype. This rearrangement joins TRBV5-1 to TRBJ2-3; 9 bases are shared with TRBD1. Germline-derived CDR1 and CDR2 are SGHRS and YFSETQ. This CDR3 is built from 18 residues. With V trimmed by 4 bases and J by 0 bases, 12 bases remained unmatched. Here the CDR3 reads CASSTGQGGWTSTDTQYF. In DNA, the CDR3 is TGCGCCAGCAGCACGGGACAGGGAGGGTGGACTAGCACAGATACGCAGTATTTT.